This T cell receptor beta chain was obtained from a study of shared clonotypes between healthy human individuals. Overall study: Every donor yielded three CD4 naive, three CD4 memory, two CD8 naive and one CD8 memory plate.

V lost 4 bases and J lost 2; bases outside the gene matches: 10. Germline loops: CDR1 MGHRA, CDR2 YSYEKL. CDR3 length equals 16 residues. Overall study results and limits: Naive CD4 clonotype sharing across a few donors was around 5%.

CD8 cells regarded as naive lacked CD45RO, were positively chosen for CCR7, and omitted terminally differentiated effector memory CD45RA+ cells. A remark on this clone: Its matching antigen is unknown.

Repertoires were generated with immunoSEQ multiplex PCR, while TCRdb's copy carries only in-frame clones and drops some. Among about 820,000 clones listed, over 90% were seen once. The chain combines TRBV4-1 with TRBJ2-7, with 8 bases lining up with TRBD1. The receptor was derived from a man aged 30 to 39 in good health. Sequencing was carried out using naive CD8+ T cells sorted from blood. Written as DNA, the CDR3 is TGCGCCAGCAGCCTTACCGACGGGACAGGAACCTACGAGCAGTACTTC. Amino acids: CASSLTDGTGTYEQYF.